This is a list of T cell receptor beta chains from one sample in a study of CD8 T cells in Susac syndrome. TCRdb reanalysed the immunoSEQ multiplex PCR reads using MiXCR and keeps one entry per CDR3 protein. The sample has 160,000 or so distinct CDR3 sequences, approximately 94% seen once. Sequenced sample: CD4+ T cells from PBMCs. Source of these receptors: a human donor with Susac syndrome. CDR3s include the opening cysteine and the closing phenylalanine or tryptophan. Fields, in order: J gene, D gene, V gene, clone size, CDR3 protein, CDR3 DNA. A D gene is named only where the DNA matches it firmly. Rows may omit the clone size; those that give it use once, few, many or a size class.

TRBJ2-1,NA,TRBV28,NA,CASRTQQFSSYNEQFF,TGTGCCAGCAGAACCCAACAGTTTTCCTCCTACAATGAGCAGTTCTTC
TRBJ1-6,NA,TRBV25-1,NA,CASSEGGHHYNSPLHF,TGTGCCAGCAGTGAGGGAGGACACCACTATAATTCACCCCTCCACTTT
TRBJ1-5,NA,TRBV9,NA,CASSAVGNSNQPQHF,TGTGCCAGCAGCGCTGTGGGGAATAGCAATCAGCCCCAGCATTTT
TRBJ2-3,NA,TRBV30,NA,CAWSEGGRADTQYF,TGTGCCTGGAGTGAGGGGGGGAGGGCAGATACGCAGTATTTT
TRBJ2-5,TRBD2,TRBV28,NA,CASRTSGSQETQYF,TGTGCCAGCCGGACTAGCGGATCTCAAGAGACCCAGTACTTC
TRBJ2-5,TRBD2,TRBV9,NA,CASSANSGGAGETQYF,TGTGCCAGCAGCGCAAATAGCGGGGGGGCTGGAGAGACCCAGTACTTC
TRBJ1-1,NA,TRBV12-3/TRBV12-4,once,CASARRARTEAFF,TGTGCCAGCGCCAGGCGTGCAAGGACTGAAGCTTTCTTT
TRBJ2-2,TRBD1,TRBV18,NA,CASSRRQGGTNTGELFF,TGTGCCAGCTCACGAAGACAGGGGGGCACGAACACCGGGGAGCTGTTTTTT
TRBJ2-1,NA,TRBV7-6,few,CASSKGHLSYNEQFF,TGTGCTAGCAGCAAGGGCCACCTATCCTACAATGAGCAGTTCTTC
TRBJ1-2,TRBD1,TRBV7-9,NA,CASSSWGQGAMGYTF,TGTGCCAGCAGCTCCTGGGGGCAGGGGGCCATGGGCTACACCTTC
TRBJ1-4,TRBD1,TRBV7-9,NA,CASRAIQGFEEKLFF,TGTGCCAGCAGGGCCATACAGGGGTTCGAGGAAAAACTGTTTTTT
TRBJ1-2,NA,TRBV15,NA,CATSLRTETNYGYTF,TGTGCCACCAGCCTGAGGACAGAGACAAACTATGGCTACACCTTC
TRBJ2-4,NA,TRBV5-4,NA,CASSLAKGEGAKNIQYF,TGTGCCAGCAGCTTGGCCAAGGGAGAAGGGGCCAAAAACATTCAGTACTTC
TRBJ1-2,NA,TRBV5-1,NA,CASSTRVGYGYTF,TGCGCCAGCAGCACACGGGTCGGCTATGGCTACACCTTC
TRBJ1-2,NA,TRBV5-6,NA,CASSFWGNGYTF,TGTGCCAGCAGCTTCTGGGGGAATGGCTACACCTTC
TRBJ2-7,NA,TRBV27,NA,CASSLSNGPTYEQYF,TGTGCCAGCAGTTTATCGAACGGGCCTACCTACGAGCAGTACTTC
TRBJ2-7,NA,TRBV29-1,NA,CSVARGSEQYF,TGCAGCGTTGCCAGGGGAAGCGAGCAGTACTTC
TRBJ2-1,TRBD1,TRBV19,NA,CASSHDRGYNEQFF,TGTGCCAGTAGTCACGACAGGGGCTACAATGAGCAGTTCTTC
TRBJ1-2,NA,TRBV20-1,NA,CSAWDTAAGYTF,TGCAGTGCATGGGACACGGCGGCTGGCTACACCTTC
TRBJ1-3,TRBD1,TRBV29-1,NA,CSVSGGESSGNTIYF,TGCAGCGTTTCAGGGGGCGAGTCCTCTGGAAACACCATATATTTT
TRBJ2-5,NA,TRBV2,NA,CASSYTEETQYF,TGTGCCAGCAGCTACACCGAAGAGACCCAGTACTTC
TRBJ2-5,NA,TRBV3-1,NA,CASSQGGHHPWETQYF,TGTGCCAGCAGCCAAGGAGGGCACCACCCGTGGGAGACCCAGTACTTC
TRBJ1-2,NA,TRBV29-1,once,CSVARGLDGYTF,TGCAGCGTTGCTCGGGGATTGGACGGCTACACCTTC
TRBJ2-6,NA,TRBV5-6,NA,CASSLNLVAGANVLTF,TGTGCCAGCAGCTTGAACTTAGTCGCGGGGGCCAACGTCCTGACTTTC
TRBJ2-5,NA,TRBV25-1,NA,CASSDTSGLGETQYF,TGTGCCAGCAGTGATACGTCAGGGCTCGGGGAGACCCAGTACTTC
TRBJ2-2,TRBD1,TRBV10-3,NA,CASKGTGANTGELFF,TGTGCCTCCAAGGGGACAGGAGCGAACACCGGGGAGCTGTTTTTT
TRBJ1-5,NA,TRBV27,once,CASSPQTDFNQPQHF,TGTGCCAGCAGTCCACAGACAGACTTCAATCAGCCCCAGCATTTT
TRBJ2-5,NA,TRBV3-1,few,CASSQGSSGETQYF,TGTGCCAGCAGCCAAGGTAGTTCCGGGGAGACCCAGTACTTC
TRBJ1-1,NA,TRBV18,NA,CASSPLLTDKNTEAFF,TGTGCCAGCTCACCCCTCCTAACGGACAAGAACACTGAAGCTTTCTTT
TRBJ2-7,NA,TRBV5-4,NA,CASSQLTGAYHEQYF,TGTGCCAGCAGCCAGCTCACGGGGGCCTACCACGAGCAGTACTTC
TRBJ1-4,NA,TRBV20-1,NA,CSAFVSEKLFF,TGCAGTGCTTTTGTATCCGAAAAACTGTTTTTT
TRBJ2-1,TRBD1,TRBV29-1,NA,CSVGQGANEQFF,TGCAGCGTGGGACAGGGGGCCAATGAGCAGTTCTTC
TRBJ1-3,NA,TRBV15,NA,CATSRPEAGASGNTIYF,TGTGCCACCAGCAGACCCGAAGCAGGCGCCTCTGGAAACACCATATATTTT
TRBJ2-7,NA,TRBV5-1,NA,CASGESVGEDEQYF,TGCGCCAGCGGGGAATCCGTGGGTGAGGACGAGCAGTACTTC
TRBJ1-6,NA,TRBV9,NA,CASSDSGPYNSPLHF,TGTGCCAGCAGCGACTCAGGGCCCTATAATTCACCCCTCCACTTT
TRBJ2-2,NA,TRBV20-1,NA,CSASRPMNTGELFF,TGCAGTGCTAGTCGCCCGATGAACACCGGGGAGCTGTTTTTT
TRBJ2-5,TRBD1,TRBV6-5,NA,CASRGTVRETQYF,TGTGCCAGCAGAGGGACAGTGAGGGAGACCCAGTACTTC
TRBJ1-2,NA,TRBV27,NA,CATNRKGEGYTF,TGTGCCACAAACAGGAAAGGAGAGGGCTACACCTTC
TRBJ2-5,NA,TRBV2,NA,CASAQTSRETQYF,TGTGCCAGCGCGCAGACTAGTAGAGAGACCCAGTACTTC
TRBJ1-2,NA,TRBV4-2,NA,CAGSQGQVNYGYTF,TGTGCCGGCAGCCAAGGCCAGGTTAACTATGGCTACACCTTC
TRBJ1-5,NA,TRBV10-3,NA,CAISPDTDQPQHF,TGTGCCATCAGTCCCGATACGGATCAGCCCCAGCATTTT
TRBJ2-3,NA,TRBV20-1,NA,CSARDSQGTDTQYF,TGCAGTGCTAGAGATTCCCAGGGCACAGATACGCAGTATTTT
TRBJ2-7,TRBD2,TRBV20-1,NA,CSARGGGTLPYEQYF,TGCAGTGCTAGAGGGGGGGGGACTCTACCCTACGAGCAGTACTTC